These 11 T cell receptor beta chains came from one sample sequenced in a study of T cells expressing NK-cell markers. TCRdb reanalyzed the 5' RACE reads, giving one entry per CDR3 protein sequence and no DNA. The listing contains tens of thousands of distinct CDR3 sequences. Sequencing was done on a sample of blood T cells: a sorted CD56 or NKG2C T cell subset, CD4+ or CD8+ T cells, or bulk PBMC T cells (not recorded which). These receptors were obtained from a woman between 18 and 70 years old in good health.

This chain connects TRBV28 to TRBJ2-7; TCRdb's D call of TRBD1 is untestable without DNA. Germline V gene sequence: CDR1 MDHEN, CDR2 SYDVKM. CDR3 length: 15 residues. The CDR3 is CASSFPQGSVYEQYF.

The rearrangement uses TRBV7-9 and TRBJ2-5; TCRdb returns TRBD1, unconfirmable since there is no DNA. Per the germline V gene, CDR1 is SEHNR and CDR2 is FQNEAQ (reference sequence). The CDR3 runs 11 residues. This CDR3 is CASGQGETQYF. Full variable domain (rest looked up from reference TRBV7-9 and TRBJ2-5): DTGVSQNPRHKITKRGQNVTFRCDPISEHNRLYWYRQTLGQGPEFLTYFQNEAQLEKSRLLSDRFSAERPKGSFSTLEIQRTEQGDSAMYLCASGQGETQYFGPGTRLLVL.

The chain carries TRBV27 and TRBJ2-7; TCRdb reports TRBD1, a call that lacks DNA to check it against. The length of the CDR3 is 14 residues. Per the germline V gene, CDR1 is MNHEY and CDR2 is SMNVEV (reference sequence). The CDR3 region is CASSPGSTPHEQYF.

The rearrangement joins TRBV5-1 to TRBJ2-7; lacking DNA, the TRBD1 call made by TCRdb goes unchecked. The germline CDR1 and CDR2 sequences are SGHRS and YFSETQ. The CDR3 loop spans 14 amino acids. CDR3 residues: CASSLGAGGYEQYF.

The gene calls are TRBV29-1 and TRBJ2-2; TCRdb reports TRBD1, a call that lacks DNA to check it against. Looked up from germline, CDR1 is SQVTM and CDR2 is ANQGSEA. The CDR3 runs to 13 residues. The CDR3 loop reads CSVVGQGFGELFF.

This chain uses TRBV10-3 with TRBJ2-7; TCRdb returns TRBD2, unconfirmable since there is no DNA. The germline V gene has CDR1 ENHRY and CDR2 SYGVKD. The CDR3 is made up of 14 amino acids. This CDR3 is CAISVERESYEQYF.

The CDR3 region is CASSNSTGANGYTF. This chain uses TRBV9 with TRBJ1-2; lacking DNA, the TRBD1 call made by TCRdb goes unchecked. This CDR3 contains 14 residues. Germline V lookup: CDR1 SGDLS, CDR2 YYNGEE.

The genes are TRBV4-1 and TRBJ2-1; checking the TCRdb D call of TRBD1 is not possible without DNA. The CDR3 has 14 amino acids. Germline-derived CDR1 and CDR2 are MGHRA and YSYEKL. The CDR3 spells CASSLVTGDNEQFF.

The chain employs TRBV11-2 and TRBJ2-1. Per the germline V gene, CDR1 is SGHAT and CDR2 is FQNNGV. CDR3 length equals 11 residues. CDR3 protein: CASSLGTEQFF.

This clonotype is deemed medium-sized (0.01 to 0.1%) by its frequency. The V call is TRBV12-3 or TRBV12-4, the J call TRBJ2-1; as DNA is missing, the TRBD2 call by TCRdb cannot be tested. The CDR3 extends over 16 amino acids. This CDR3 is CASSAGTSGSGYEQFF.

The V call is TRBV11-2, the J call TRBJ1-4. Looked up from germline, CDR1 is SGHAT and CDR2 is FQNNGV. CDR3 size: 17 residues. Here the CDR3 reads CASSLWGNRDSGEKLFF. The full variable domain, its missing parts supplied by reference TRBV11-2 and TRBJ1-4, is EAGVAQSPRYKIIEKRQSVAFWCNPISGHATLYWYQQILGQGPKLLIQFQNNGVVDDSQLPKDRFSAERLKGVDSTLKIQPAKLEDSAVYLCASSLWGNRDSGEKLFFGSGTQLSVL.